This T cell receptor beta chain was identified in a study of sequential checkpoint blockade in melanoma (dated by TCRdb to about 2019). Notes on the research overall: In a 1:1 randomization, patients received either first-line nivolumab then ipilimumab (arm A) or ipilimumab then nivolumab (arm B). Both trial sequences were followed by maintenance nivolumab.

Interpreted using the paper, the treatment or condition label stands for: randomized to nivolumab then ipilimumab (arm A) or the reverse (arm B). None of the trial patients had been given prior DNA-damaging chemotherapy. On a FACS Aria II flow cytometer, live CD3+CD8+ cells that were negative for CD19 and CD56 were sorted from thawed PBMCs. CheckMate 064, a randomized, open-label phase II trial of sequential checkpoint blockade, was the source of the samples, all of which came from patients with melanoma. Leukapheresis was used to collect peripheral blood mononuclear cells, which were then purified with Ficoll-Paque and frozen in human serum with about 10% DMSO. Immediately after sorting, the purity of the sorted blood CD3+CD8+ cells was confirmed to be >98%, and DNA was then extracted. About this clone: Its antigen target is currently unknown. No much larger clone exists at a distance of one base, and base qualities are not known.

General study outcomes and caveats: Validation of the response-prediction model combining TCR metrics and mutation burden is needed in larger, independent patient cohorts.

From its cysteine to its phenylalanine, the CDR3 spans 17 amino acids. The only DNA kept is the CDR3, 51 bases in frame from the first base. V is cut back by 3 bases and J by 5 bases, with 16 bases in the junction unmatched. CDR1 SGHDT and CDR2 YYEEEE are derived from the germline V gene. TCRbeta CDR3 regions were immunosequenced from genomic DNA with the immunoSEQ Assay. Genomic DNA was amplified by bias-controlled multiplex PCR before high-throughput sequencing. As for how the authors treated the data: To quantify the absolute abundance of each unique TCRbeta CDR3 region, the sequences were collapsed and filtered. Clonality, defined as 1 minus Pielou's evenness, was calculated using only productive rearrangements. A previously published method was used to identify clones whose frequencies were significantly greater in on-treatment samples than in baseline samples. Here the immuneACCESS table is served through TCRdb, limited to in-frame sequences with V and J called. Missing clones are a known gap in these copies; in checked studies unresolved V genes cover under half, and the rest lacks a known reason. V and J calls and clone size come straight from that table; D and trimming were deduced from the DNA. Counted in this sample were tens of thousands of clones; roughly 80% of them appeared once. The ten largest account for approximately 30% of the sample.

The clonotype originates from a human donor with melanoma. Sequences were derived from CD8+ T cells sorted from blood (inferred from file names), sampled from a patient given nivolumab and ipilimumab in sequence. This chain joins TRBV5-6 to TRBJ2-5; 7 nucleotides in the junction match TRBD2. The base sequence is TGTGCCAGCAGCTCGACCCTAGCGGATCCAGGATGGGAGACCCAGTACTTC. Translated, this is CASSSTLADPGWETQYF.